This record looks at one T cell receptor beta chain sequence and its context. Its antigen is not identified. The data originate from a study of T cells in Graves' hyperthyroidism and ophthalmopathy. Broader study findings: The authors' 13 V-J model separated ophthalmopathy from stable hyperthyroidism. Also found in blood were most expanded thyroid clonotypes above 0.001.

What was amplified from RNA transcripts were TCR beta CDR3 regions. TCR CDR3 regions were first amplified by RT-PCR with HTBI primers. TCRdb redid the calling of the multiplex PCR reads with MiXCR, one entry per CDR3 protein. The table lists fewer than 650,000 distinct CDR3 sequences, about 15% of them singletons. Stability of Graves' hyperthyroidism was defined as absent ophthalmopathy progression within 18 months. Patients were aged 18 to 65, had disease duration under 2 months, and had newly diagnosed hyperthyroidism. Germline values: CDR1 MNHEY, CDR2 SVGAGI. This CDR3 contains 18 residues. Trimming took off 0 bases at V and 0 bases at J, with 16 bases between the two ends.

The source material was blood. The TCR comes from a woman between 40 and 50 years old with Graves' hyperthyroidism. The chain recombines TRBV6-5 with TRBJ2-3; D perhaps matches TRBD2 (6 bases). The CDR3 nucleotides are TGTGCCAGCAGTTACTCGGGAGGAGTGCTCATTAGCACAGATACGCAGTATTTT. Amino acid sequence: CASSYSGGVLISTDTQYF.